This TCR beta chain was captured by sequencing in a study of blood T cells in healthy people across ages. Whole-study findings and limits: The long-lived group displayed more naive CD4+ cells, plus higher diversity, than the aged donors did.

As concerns this clonotype: The antigen is unknown.

Together with a sample-barcoded 5' primer, a J-beta primer mix was included in a second PCR lasting about 7 to 12 cycles. MiXCR was run by TCRdb on the 5' RACE reads, yielding one entry per CDR3 protein. This sample yields under 2 million distinct CDR3 sequences, of which roughly 30% are seen a single time; roughly 12% belongs to the top ten. It was ten milliliters of peripheral blood that were drawn from each donor. Total RNA, at least 6 micrograms per sample, was extracted from PBMCs. The CDR3 has 13 amino acids. The V gene lost 10 bases and the J gene lost 4 bases, with 16 bases spanning the gap. What was sequenced was blood. The clonotype originates from a woman under 40 in good health. This sequence joins TRBV12-3 or TRBV12-4 and TRBJ1-2; D unclear. CDR3 in DNA: TGTGCCACCACCCTCTCCGGTAGCTATGGCTACACCTTC. It codes for CATTLSGSYGYTF.